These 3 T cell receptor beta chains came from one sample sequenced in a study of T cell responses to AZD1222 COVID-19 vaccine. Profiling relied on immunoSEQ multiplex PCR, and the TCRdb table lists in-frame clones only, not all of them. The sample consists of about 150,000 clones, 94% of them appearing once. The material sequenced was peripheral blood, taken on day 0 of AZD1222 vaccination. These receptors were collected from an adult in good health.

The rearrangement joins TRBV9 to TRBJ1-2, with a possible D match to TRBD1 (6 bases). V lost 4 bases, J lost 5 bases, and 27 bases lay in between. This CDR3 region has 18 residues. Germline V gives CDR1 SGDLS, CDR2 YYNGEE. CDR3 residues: CASSLKPLLQGLPYGYTF. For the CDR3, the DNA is TGTGCCAGCAGCCTAAAACCGCTGCTACAGGGTCTCCCATATGGCTACACCTTC.

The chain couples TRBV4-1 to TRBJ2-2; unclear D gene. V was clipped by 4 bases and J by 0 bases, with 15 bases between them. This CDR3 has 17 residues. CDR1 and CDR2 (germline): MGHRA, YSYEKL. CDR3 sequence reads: CASSPETDLTNTGELFF. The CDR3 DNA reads TGCGCCAGCAGCCCCGAGACGGACCTGACGAACACCGGGGAGCTGTTTTTT.

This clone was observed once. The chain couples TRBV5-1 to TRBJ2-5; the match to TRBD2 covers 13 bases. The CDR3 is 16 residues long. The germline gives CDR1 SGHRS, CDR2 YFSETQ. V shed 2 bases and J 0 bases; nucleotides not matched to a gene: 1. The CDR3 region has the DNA TGCGCCAGCAGCTTCGGGACTAGCGGGAACCAAGAGACCCAGTACTTC. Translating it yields CASSFGTSGNQETQYF.